This passage covers 27 T cell receptor beta chains from one sample sequenced in a study of blood T cell repertoires in COVID-19. Assay used: immunoSEQ multiplex PCR; TCRdb lists only in-frame clones, some missing. The table lists fewer than 140,000 clones, over 70% of them singletons. Sequenced input: peripheral blood. The receptors were sampled from a human donor with acute or convalescent COVID-19. The donor label of this sample is uncertain.

The chain is built from TRBV6-6 and TRBJ2-6; 8 positions agree with TRBD1. The germline gives CDR1 MNHNY, CDR2 SVGAGI (reference sequence). The junction had 6 bases not matched to a gene; V was cut back by 2 bases and J by 12 bases. CDR3 size: 14 residues. CDR3 DNA sequence: TGTGCCAGCAGTTACGCACAGGGGGTGATCGTCCTGACTTTC. Its protein product is CASSYAQGVIVLTF.

The chain couples TRBV18 to TRBJ1-2, with 7 bases that match TRBD1. The ends lost 4 bases at V and 6 bases at J; junction bases unmatched: 5. In germline, CDR1 is KGHSH, CDR2 LQKENI. CDR3 length equals 13 residues. For the CDR3, the DNA is TGTGCCAGCTCACGAGGGACAGAGGATGGCTACACCTTC. Protein sequence: CASSRGTEDGYTF.

This clone was seen ten or more times. V is TRBV7-9 and J is TRBJ2-5, with 13 bases fitting TRBD2. This CDR3 is 16 amino acids long. J lost 2 bases, V lost 5 bases, and 5 bases had no gene match. Germline CDR1 reads SEHNR; CDR2 reads FQNEAQ (reference sequence). CDR3 amino acids: CASSLRTSGGQETQYF. The CDR3 DNA is TGTGCCAGCAGCCTAAGGACTAGCGGGGGACAAGAGACCCAGTACTTC.

V is TRBV5-6 and J is TRBJ2-3, with 9 bases identical to TRBD2. This CDR3 is 18 amino acids long. Losses at the gene ends were 4 bases for V and 1 base for J; bases not matched to a gene: 13. Germline loops: CDR1 SGHDT, CDR2 YYEEEE. The CDR3: CASSPWGAGGPGTDTQYF. In nucleotides, the CDR3 is TGTGCCAGCAGCCCCTGGGGGGCGGGGGGGCCTGGCACAGATACGCAGTATTTT.

This clone was detected only once. The chain combines TRBV5-1 with TRBJ2-3; maybe TRBD2 (7 bases). Looked up from germline, CDR1 is SGHRS and CDR2 is YFSETQ. This CDR3 contains 15 residues. V lost 3 bases and J 3 bases, leaving 14 bases between the germline ends. The CDR3: CASSYWGGWTDTQYF. The CDR3 region has the DNA TGCGCCAGCAGCTACTGGGGGGGCTGGACAGATACGCAGTATTTT. The complete variable domain, with remaining parts taken from reference TRBV5-1 and TRBJ2-3, reads KAGVTQTPRYLIKTRGQQVTLSCSPISGHRSVSWYQQTPGQGLQFLFEYFSETQRNKGNFPGRFSGRQFSNSRSEMNVSTLELGDSALYLCASSYWGGWTDTQYFGPGTRLTVL.

This clone has only one observation. The chain joins TRBV5-5 to TRBJ2-1; 10 bases align to TRBD2. Germline loops: CDR1 SGHKS, CDR2 YYEKEE (reference sequence). V was pared by 0 bases and J by 15 bases, with 12 bases of the junction left unmatched. The CDR3 contains 15 residues. This CDR3 is CASSLGASGGSVSFF. The CDR3 DNA follows: TGTGCCAGCAGCTTGGGGGCTAGCGGGGGTTCGGTGTCGTTCTTC.

The chain has TRBV19 and TRBJ1-5, with 9 positions matching TRBD1. Unmatched junction bases numbered 7, after V lost 6 bases and J lost 4 bases. This CDR3 is built from 15 residues. CDR1 is LNHDA and CDR2 is SQIVND in the germline V gene (reference sequence). In nucleotides, the CDR3 is TGTGCCAGTAGGGACAGGGGAGGCCCGAATCAGCCCCAGCATTTT. This translates into CASRDRGGPNQPQHF.

In its sample, this clone was seen many times. This chain uses TRBV19 with TRBJ1-5, with 7 nucleotides matching TRBD1. Looked up from germline, CDR1 is LNHDA and CDR2 is SQIVND (reference sequence). V shed 9 bases and J 1 base; nucleotides not matched to a gene: 6. The CDR3 loop spans 14 amino acids. The chain's CDR3 is CASRPRGSNQPQHF. CDR3 DNA sequence: TGTGCCAGCCGACCCAGGGGGAGCAATCAGCCCCAGCATTTT.

The chain uses TRBV12-2 and TRBJ2-1; the table's TRBD2 call for D was not verified on the DNA. TRBV12-2 is a pseudogene segment. This CDR3 comprises 15 residues. The DNA of the CDR3 is TGTGCAAGTCGCTTTGGGACTAGCGGTTACAATGAGCAGTTCTTC. Its protein is CASRFGTSGYNEQFF.

The chain couples TRBV11-2 to TRBJ1-2; D uncertain. The CDR3 loop spans 13 amino acids. Trimming removed 1 base at V and 9 bases at J, with 12 bases between. CDR1 SGHAT and CDR2 FQNNGV come from the germline V gene. The CDR3 DNA is TGTGCCAGCAGCTTAGTACGGGAATCGAGCTACACCTTC. Its protein is CASSLVRESSYTF.

The chain couples TRBV11-2 to TRBJ1-2; tentative D call: TRBD1 (5 bases). Germline V lookup: CDR1 SGHAT, CDR2 FQNNGV. V was cut by 3 bases and J by 1 base, with 6 bases left in between. The CDR3 covers 13 residues. The CDR3 is CASSFDSNYGYTF. DNA for the CDR3: TGTGCCAGCAGCTTCGACAGTAACTATGGCTACACCTTC.

The chain carries TRBV6-5 and TRBJ2-5; D unclear. CDR3 length: 15 residues. Germline V lookup: CDR1 MNHEY, CDR2 SVGAGI. The germline V and J ends were trimmed by 0 bases and 1 base, with 9 bases remaining between them. CDR3 DNA: TGTGCCAGCAGTTACTCGAACAGCTTCCAAGAGACCCAGTACTTC. Translating gives CASSYSNSFQETQYF.

The chain links TRBV3-1 (or the pseudogene TRBV3-2) to TRBJ2-3, with D perhaps matching TRBD2 (6 bases). V was shortened by 8 bases and J by 2 bases, with 20 bases between the two germline ends. CDR1 is LGHDT and CDR2 is YNNKEL in the germline V gene (reference sequence). The CDR3 is made up of 16 amino acids. CDR3 nucleotide sequence: TGTGCCAGCCGACCCAGGAAGGCTAGCGACACAGATACGCAGTATTTT. This translates into CASRPRKASDTDTQYF.

V usage is TRBV6-1 and J usage is TRBJ1-3; TRBD1 is a possible D gene (6 bases). This CDR3 comprises 15 residues. Germline V gene data show CDR1 as MNHNS and CDR2 as SASEGT. Deletions cut 2 bases from V and 2 bases from J, with 10 bases between. This chain's CDR3 is CASSELRGAGNTIYF. The DNA for the CDR3 is TGTGCCAGCAGTGAACTCAGGGGAGCTGGAAACACCATATATTTT.

In DNA form, the CDR3 reads TGTGCCACCAGTGATTCTAGGAACACTGAAGCTTTCTTT. Residues: CATSDSRNTEAFF. The rearrangement joins TRBV24-1 to TRBJ1-1, with D hard to call. Trimming took 2 bases from V and 1 from J, leaving 4 bases between them. CDR3 size: 13 residues. Germline V gene data show CDR1 as KGHDR and CDR2 as SFDVKD.

Points on this clone: The same CDR3 can be traced to other DNA sequences in this sample. This chain uses TRBV2 with TRBJ1-6; 9 bases map to TRBD1. V was clipped by 6 bases and J by 7 bases; unmatched bases: 4. Per germline, CDR1 SNHLY and CDR2 FYNNEI. This CDR3 contains 14 residues. The CDR3 sequence: CASSRGQGNSPLHF. The CDR3 coding sequence is TGTGCCAGCAGCAGGGGACAGGGAAATTCACCCCTCCACTTT. Complete variable domain (other parts from reference TRBV2 and TRBJ1-6): EPEVTQTPSHQVTQMGQEVILRCVPISNHLYFYWYRQILGQKVEFLVSFYNNEISEKSEIFDDQFSVERPDGSNFTLKIRSTKLEDSAMYFCASSRGQGNSPLHFGNGTRLTVT.

The CDR3 nucleotides are TGTGCCAGCAGTCCCCTGGGTAGCGGGGGAGAGACCCAGTACTTC. This encodes CASSPLGSGGETQYF. The chain recombines TRBV27 with TRBJ2-5; 9 bases match TRBD2. Germline V gene lookup returns CDR1 MNHEY and CDR2 SMNVEV (reference sequence). The CDR3 runs 15 residues. After removal of 5 bases from V and 4 bases from J, the junction contained 8 bases not matched to a gene.

This clone was seen many times. The rearrangement joins TRBV18 to TRBJ1-6, with 8 nucleotides matching TRBD1. V lost 3 bases and J lost 5; bases outside the gene matches: 3. In germline, CDR1 is KGHSH, CDR2 LQKENI. The CDR3 extends over 15 amino acids. The CDR3 is CASSPGRGHNSPLHF. Written as DNA, the CDR3 is TGTGCCAGCTCACCGGGCAGGGGGCATAATTCACCCCTCCACTTT.

This rearrangement joins TRBV2 to TRBJ1-6; unclear D gene. The CDR3 spans 16 residues. CDR1 and CDR2 (germline): SNHLY, FYNNEI. The V end was cut by 2 bases, the J end by 0 bases, with 8 bases between. Here the CDR3 DNA reads TGTGCCAGCAGTGAAAGGAGGAGCTCCTATAATTCACCCCTCCACTTT. It translates to CASSERRSSYNSPLHF.

This clone was observed a handful of times. The chain links TRBV5-5 to TRBJ2-7; no clear D gene. The CDR3 totals 11 residues. V shed 4 bases and J shed 6 bases, with 8 bases lying between them. Germline-derived CDR1 and CDR2 are SGHKS and YYEKEE (reference sequence). CDR3: CASSNPLEQYF. CDR3 coding DNA: TGTGCCAGCAGCAATCCCCTCGAGCAGTACTTC. The full variable domain, rest sourced from reference TRBV5-5 and TRBJ2-7, is DAGVTQSPTHLIKTRGQQVTLRCSPISGHKSVSWYQQVLGQGPQFIFQYYEKEERGRGNFPDRFSARQFPNYSSELNVNALLLGDSALYLCASSNPLEQYFGPGTRLTVT.

This clone was recorded a few times. V and J are TRBV18 and TRBJ2-7; possible D gene TRBD1, 6 bases. The V end lost 4 bases, the J end lost 3 bases, and 10 bases lay between the germline ends. The CDR3 is 13 amino acids. Germline CDR1 and CDR2: KGHSH and LQKENI. The CDR3 bases are TGTGCCAGCTCACAACAGGGTGGCTACGAGCAGTACGTC. Translation gives CASSQQGGYEQYV.

The gene calls are TRBV3-1 (or the pseudogene TRBV3-2) and TRBJ1-1, with a tentative D call TRBD1 (5 bases). The CDR3 has 15 residues. Trimming left V 5 bases short and J 5 bases short, with 18 bases between. From germline, CDR1 is LGHDT and CDR2 YNNKEL (reference sequence). CDR3 sequence reads: CASSSLTQGRTEAFF. As DNA, the CDR3 is TGTGCCAGCAGCTCCCTTACGCAGGGCCGAACTGAAGCTTTCTTT.

The chain joins TRBV19 to TRBJ2-2, with 9 bases fitting TRBD1. The CDR3 covers 14 residues. Per germline, CDR1 LNHDA and CDR2 SQIVND (reference sequence). Trimming at V came to 9 bases and at J to 4 bases, leaving 6 bases not matched to a gene. Here the CDR3 DNA reads TGTGCCAGCCGGACAGGGGTATTCACCGGGGAGCTGTTTTTT. Its translation is CASRTGVFTGELFF.

The rearrangement links TRBV7-6 to TRBJ2-1; 8 bases are shared with TRBD1. V lost 4 bases and J lost 7; bases outside the gene matches: 9. The germline gives CDR1 SGHVS, CDR2 FNYEAQ. The CDR3 is 15 amino acids. CDR3 bases: TGTGCCAGCAGCTCCCACGGGACAGGTATTAATGAGCAGTTCTTC. Translated, it gives CASSSHGTGINEQFF.

The chain is built from TRBV4-2 and TRBJ1-1, with D unclear. This CDR3 contains 13 residues. V was clipped by 0 bases and J by 4 bases, with 6 bases between them. CDR1 is LGHNA, CDR2 YNFKEQ, per germline. CDR3 bases: TGTGCCAGCAGCCAAGATTACTCCACTGAAGCTTTCTTT. Translated, it gives CASSQDYSTEAFF.

This clone has just a few counts. The rearrangement links TRBV7-8 to TRBJ2-4; possibly TRBD1 for D (5 bases). Trimming cost V 4 bases and J 3 bases, with 19 bases left between them. From germline, CDR1 is SGHVS and CDR2 FQNEAQ. The length of the CDR3 is 17 residues. The CDR3 reads CASSSPYRQGDKNIQYF. DNA of the CDR3: TGTGCCAGCAGCTCCCCTTACCGGCAGGGTGACAAAAACATTCAGTACTTC.

The V gene is TRBV2, the J gene TRBJ2-4; a weak D match, TRBD2 (5 bases). V was cut by 8 bases and J by 3 bases, with 17 bases left in between. The CDR3 contains 15 residues. The germline V gene has CDR1 SNHLY and CDR2 FYNNEI. CDR3 coding DNA: TGTGCCAGCCCGGGATGGTGGCACCTCAAAAACATTCAGTACTTC. It yields the protein CASPGWWHLKNIQYF.